This T cell receptor (beta chain) is from a study of response to subunit inactivated influenza vaccine. TCRdb re-derived calls from the RT-PCR reads in MiXCR, one entry per CDR3 protein. The table shows roughly 500,000 distinct CDR3 sequences, with roughly 25% occurring only once. There are 17 residues in the CDR3. CDR1 SGHAT and CDR2 FQNNGV come from the germline V gene. The V and J ends lost 1 base and 1 base respectively, with 16 bases between them. The chain is built from TRBV11-2 and TRBJ2-5; either TRBD1 or TRBD2 may fit D (5 bases each). This specimen was CD4+ T cells sorted from PBMCs, taken less than 6 days after vaccination. The sequence was obtained from a man aged 50 to 59 who received an inactivated influenza vaccine. The CDR3 DNA reads as TGTGCCAGCAGCTTAGGCCTTTTGGCAGGGAGCCAAGAGACCCAGTACTTC. It encodes CASSLGLLAGSQETQYF. The full variable domain, completed using reference TRBV11-2 and TRBJ2-5, is EAGVAQSPRYKIIEKRQSVAFWCNPISGHATLYWYQQILGQGPKLLIQFQNNGVVDDSQLPKDRFSAERLKGVDSTLKIQPAKLEDSAVYLCASSLGLLAGSQETQYFGPGTRLLVL.